Listed here is a single T cell receptor beta chain. Its specificity is not known. Both 60 Vbeta primers and 13 Jbeta primers went into the PCR. The protocol was immunoSEQ multiplex PCR, while the TCRdb copy is restricted to in-frame clones and leaves out a portion. The data show under 200,000 clones, 65% to 80% seen once. The entry originates in a study of cytomegalovirus exposure and HLA in healthy donors. As for the study in general: From some 190 million T cells, an earlier analysis saw roughly 120 million unique TCR beta sequences. Study results and limitations: A few of the chains that were CMV-associated were confirmed in vitro to be specific for CMV antigens. A link between a missense DCLRE1C variant and TCR beta V- and J-gene trimming emerged from a later analysis.

Sequencing input: PBMCs. The TCR originated in a man in his forties in good health and CMV-seronegative.

The CDR3 protein is CASSSDRNYGYTF. The CDR3 bases are TGTGCCAGCAGTTCCGACAGGAACTATGGCTACACCTTC. The rearrangement joins TRBV27 to TRBJ1-2; possibly TRBD1 for D (6 bases). The CDR3 length is 13 residues. Germline CDR1 and CDR2: MNHEY and SMNVEV (reference sequence). Trimming cost V 4 bases and J 2 bases, with 8 bases left between them.